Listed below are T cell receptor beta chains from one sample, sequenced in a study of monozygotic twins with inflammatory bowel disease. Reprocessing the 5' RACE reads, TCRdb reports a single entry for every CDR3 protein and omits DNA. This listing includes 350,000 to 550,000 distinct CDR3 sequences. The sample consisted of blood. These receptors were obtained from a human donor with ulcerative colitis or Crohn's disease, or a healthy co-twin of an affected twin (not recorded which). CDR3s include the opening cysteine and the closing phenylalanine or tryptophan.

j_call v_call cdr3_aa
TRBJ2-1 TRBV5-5 CASSFIVWAPAYNEQFF
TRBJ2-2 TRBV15 CATSTRGGSNTGELFF
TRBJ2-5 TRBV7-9 CASSSPPGGLETQYF
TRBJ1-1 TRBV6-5 CASSFVGTGPTEAFF
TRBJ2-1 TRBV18 CASSPRGLAGGNEQFF
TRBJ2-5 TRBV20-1 CSAREARSPQETQYF
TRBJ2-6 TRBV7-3 CASSLSPSGANVLTF
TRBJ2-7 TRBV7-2 CASSFYRDNYEQYF
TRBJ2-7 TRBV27 CASSLSLAYEQYF
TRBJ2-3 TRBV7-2 CASSSYRGADTQYF
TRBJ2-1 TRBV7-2 CASSITPSNGQFF
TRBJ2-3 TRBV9 CASTSLSGGSTDTQYF
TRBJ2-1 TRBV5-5 CASSLDPSGGFVNEQFF
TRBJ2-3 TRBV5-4 CASSFTGLAFTDTQYF
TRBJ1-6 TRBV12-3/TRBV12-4 CASSPGTSNSPLHF
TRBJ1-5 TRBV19 CASSIWGSNQPQHF
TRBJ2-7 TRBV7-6 CASSSGPGLAGGAYEQYF
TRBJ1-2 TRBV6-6 CASRTARYYGYTF
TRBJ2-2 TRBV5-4 CASSLEGKGELFF
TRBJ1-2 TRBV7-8 CASSLFSGDYGYTF
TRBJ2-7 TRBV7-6 CASTPPGRALDEQYF
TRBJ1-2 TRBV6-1 CASSGGRKGDVNYGYTF
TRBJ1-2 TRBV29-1 CSAGTGNYGYTF
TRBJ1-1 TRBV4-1 CASSPQIDTEAFF
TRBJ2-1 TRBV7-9 CASSLTGGVPNEQFF
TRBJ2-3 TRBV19 CASTRSSTDTQYF
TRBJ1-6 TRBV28 CASLGQTDNSPLHF
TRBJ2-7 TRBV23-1 CASSQPGRSYEQYF
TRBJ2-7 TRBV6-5 CASSYLGGKSSYEQYF
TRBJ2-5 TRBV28 CASSFGGSGWETQYF
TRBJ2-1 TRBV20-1 CSATDGTGYNEQFF
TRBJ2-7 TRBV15 CATSRAGLAGAYEQYF
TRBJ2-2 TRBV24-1 CATGAEKNTGELFF
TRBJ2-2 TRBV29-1 CSVQSGQDNTGELFF
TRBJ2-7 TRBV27 CASSLLRDRGGEQYF
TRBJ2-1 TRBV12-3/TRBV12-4 CASSLVGGAGYNEQFF
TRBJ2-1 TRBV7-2 CASSLAQGYNNEQFF
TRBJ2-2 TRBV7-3 CASSSQTGRTGELFF
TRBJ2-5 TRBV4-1 CASSQDRAGREETQYF
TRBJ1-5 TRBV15 CATSRDKGLNQPQHF
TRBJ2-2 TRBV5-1 CASSLEGGRITGELFF
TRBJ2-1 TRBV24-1 CATSDPGATSGDHNEQFF
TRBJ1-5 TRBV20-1 CSARDPLQPQHF
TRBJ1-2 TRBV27 CASRRGGSNYGYTF
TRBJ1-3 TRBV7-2 CASSAGAWGNTIYF
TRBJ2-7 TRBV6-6 CASSLSSSPDEQYF
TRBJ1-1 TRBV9 CASSTTTGPTEAFF
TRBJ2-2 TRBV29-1 CSAGPLAGGLTGELFF
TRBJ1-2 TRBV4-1 CASSQANLGISYGYTF
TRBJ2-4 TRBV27 CASSSDAGLAKNIQYF
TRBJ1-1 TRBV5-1 CASSLPGGTEAFF
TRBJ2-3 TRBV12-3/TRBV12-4 CASSIMADTQYF